This passage covers 19 T cell receptor beta chains from one sample sequenced in a study of cytotoxic CD8 clonotypes in ibrutinib-treated CLL. Measured with immunoSEQ multiplex PCR; TCRdb has only the in-frame clones, and not every one. Among around 150,000 clones listed, around 80% were seen once. Material: PBMCs, obtained after 36 months of ibrutinib treatment. Receptors were obtained from a human donor with chronic lymphocytic leukemia.

The V gene is TRBV6-5, the J gene TRBJ1-1, with D unresolved. Germline V CDR1 and CDR2: MNHEY, SVGAGI. This CDR3 is built from 14 residues. The ends were cut back, 6 bases at V and 5 bases at J, with 16 bases in the middle. CDR3 sequence (DNA): TGTGCCAGCAGATCGTTAATGGGGATGACTGAAGCTTTCTTT. It specifies CASRSLMGMTEAFF.

The chain employs TRBV6-5 and TRBJ1-6, with 8 nucleotides matching TRBD1. Trimming at V came to 2 bases and at J to 9 bases, leaving 3 bases not matched to a gene. This CDR3 contains 14 residues. Germline-derived CDR1 and CDR2 are MNHEY and SVGAGI. Here the CDR3 reads CASSYGQGGSPLHF. The CDR3 DNA is TGTGCCAGCAGTTACGGACAGGGCGGTTCACCCCTCCACTTT.

This clone showed up just once. The chain employs TRBV6-5 and TRBJ1-5; D remains unclear. Germline V CDR1 and CDR2: MNHEY, SVGAGI. The V end was cut by 2 bases, the J end by 7 bases, with 9 bases between. This CDR3 contains 13 residues. Written as DNA, the CDR3 is TGTGCCAGCAGTTACGGCAGGAACCAGCCCCAGCATTTT. It encodes CASSYGRNQPQHF.

This clone has only one observation. At one end, the junction sequence differs from germline, possibly due to a read error. The chain carries TRBV27 and TRBJ2-1; 7 bases are a match to TRBD1. Looked up from germline, CDR1 is MNHEY and CDR2 is SMNVEV (reference sequence). CDR3 length equals 15 residues. CDR3 sequence (DNA): TGTGCCGGCAGAAGACAGGGTTCCCAAAACAATGAGCAGTTCTTC. Its protein product is CAGRRQGSQNNEQFF.

The rearrangement uses TRBV6-5 and TRBJ1-5; the D gene is possibly TRBD1 (5 bases). This CDR3 has 15 residues. CDR1 is MNHEY, CDR2 SVGAGI, per germline. V was clipped by 2 bases and J by 0 bases, with 8 bases between them. As DNA, the CDR3 is TGTGCCAGCAGTTACGACAGCTATAGCAATCAGCCCCAGCATTTT. Its protein product is CASSYDSYSNQPQHF.

The chain links TRBV2 to TRBJ1-4; D is unclear. The CDR3 sequence is 16 residues long. Trimming took 1 base from V and 5 from J, leaving 14 bases between them. Germline lookup yields CDR1 SNHLY and CDR2 FYNNEI. The CDR3 region is CASSEGTYLRNEKLFF. The CDR3 nucleotides are TGTGCCAGCAGTGAAGGCACTTACCTCCGGAATGAAAAACTGTTTTTT. Together with reference TRBV2 and TRBJ1-4, the CDR3 gives the full variable domain: EPEVTQTPSHQVTQMGQEVILRCVPISNHLYFYWYRQILGQKVEFLVSFYNNEISEKSEIFDDQFSVERPDGSNFTLKIRSTKLEDSAMYFCASSEGTYLRNEKLFFGSGTQLSVL.

The chain has TRBV7-9 and TRBJ2-1, with 7 positions matching TRBD1. This CDR3 is 14 amino acids long. J gave up 5 bases and V 5 bases, and 6 bases lay outside the gene matches. The V gene's germline CDR1 is SEHNR and CDR2 FQNEAQ (reference sequence). The CDR3, as DNA: TGTGCCAGCAGCGCCCGGGACAGCGACAATGAGCAGTTCTTC. Residues: CASSARDSDNEQFF. The full variable domain, completed using reference TRBV7-9 and TRBJ2-1, is DTGVSQNPRHKITKRGQNVTFRCDPISEHNRLYWYRQTLGQGPEFLTYFQNEAQLEKSRLLSDRFSAERPKGSFSTLEIQRTEQGDSAMYLCASSARDSDNEQFFGPGTRLTVL.

The chain combines TRBV30 with TRBJ1-5; D is unclear. The CDR3 has 11 amino acids. Per the germline V gene, CDR1 is GTSNPN and CDR2 is SVGIG (reference sequence). The ends were cut back, 0 bases at V and 6 bases at J, with 3 bases in the middle. This CDR3 is CAWSVGQPQHF. The CDR3 region has the DNA TGTGCCTGGAGTGTTGGTCAGCCCCAGCATTTT.

This rearrangement joins TRBV19 to TRBJ2-3; unclear D gene. Germline CDR1 and CDR2: LNHDA and SQIVND (reference sequence). This CDR3 is 15 amino acids long. The V and J ends lost 4 bases and 2 bases respectively, with 13 bases between them. The CDR3 here is CASSRWGSTTDTQYF. In nucleotides, the CDR3 is TGTGCCAGTAGTAGATGGGGATCTACCACAGATACGCAGTATTTT.

The CDR3 bases are TGCGCCAGCAGCCAAGCTCTAGCGGGGGTGACAGATACGCAGTATTTT. Its translation: CASSQALAGVTDTQYF. V is TRBV4-1 and J is TRBJ2-3; 10 positions agree with TRBD2. CDR3 length equals 16 residues. J lost 3 bases, V lost 1 base, and 4 bases had no gene match. Per germline, CDR1 MGHRA and CDR2 YSYEKL.

This clone is labeled medium-sized. The chain's CDR3 is CASSLGQGRGSNQPQHF. The CDR3 DNA reads as TGTGCCAGCAGCTTAGGGCAGGGGAGGGGTTCCAATCAGCCCCAGCATTTT. The chain couples TRBV13 to TRBJ1-5; a possible D gene is TRBD1 (6 bases). V dropped 0 bases and J dropped 3 bases, with 15 bases sitting between them. The CDR3 loop spans 17 amino acids. The germline gives CDR1 PRHDT, CDR2 FYEKMQ (reference sequence).

The CDR3 region is CASSLAGGVYNEQFF. The CDR3, as DNA: TGTGCCAGCAGCTTAGCGGGAGGGGTTTACAATGAGCAGTTCTTC. The rearrangement uses TRBV7-3 and TRBJ2-1; 9 bases align to TRBD2. Germline V gene lookup returns CDR1 SGHTA and CDR2 FQGTGA. The CDR3 is 15 amino acids. Germline trimming cut 2 bases from V and 4 bases from J; bases unmatched to any gene: 3.

This clone has just one count. The genes are TRBV2 and TRBJ2-7; D gene uncertain. In germline, CDR1 is SNHLY, CDR2 FYNNEI. There are 12 residues in the CDR3. V dropped 4 bases and J dropped 5 bases, with 9 bases sitting between them. Written as DNA, the CDR3 is TGTGCCAGCAGTGTCAATGGGGACGAGCAGTACTTC. Translating gives CASSVNGDEQYF.

The chain is built from TRBV27 and TRBJ2-7; no definite D call. The CDR3 has 13 amino acids. The V end lost 2 bases, the J end lost 2 bases, and 7 bases lay between the germline ends. Germline V lookup: CDR1 MNHEY, CDR2 SMNVEV (reference sequence). The CDR3 coding sequence is TGTGCCAGCAGTTTAGAATCGACCTACGAGCAGTACTTC. Translation: CASSLESTYEQYF.

The rearrangement uses TRBV6-5 and TRBJ1-2; 8 bases map to TRBD1. Trimming at V came to 3 bases and at J to 8 bases, leaving 11 bases not matched to a gene. The CDR3 runs 15 residues. From germline, CDR1 is MNHEY and CDR2 SVGAGI. DNA of the CDR3: TGTGCCAGCAGTTATGCCGGACAGGGCCGATGGGGCTACACCTTC. Translation gives CASSYAGQGRWGYTF.

The V and J genes are TRBV15 and TRBJ2-7, with D perhaps given as TRBD1 or TRBD2 (5 bases each). V lost 5 bases to trimming and J lost 3 bases, with 20 bases between them. The CDR3 consists of 16 residues. Per the germline V gene, CDR1 is LNHNV and CDR2 is YYDKDF (reference sequence). This chain's CDR3 is CATSPTLWDGVYEQYF. The CDR3 region has the DNA TGTGCCACCAGCCCGACACTTTGGGACGGTGTCTACGAGCAGTACTTC.

The chain uses TRBV5-1 and TRBJ2-5, with 9 bases fitting TRBD1. Germline V gives CDR1 SGHRS, CDR2 YFSETQ. V dropped 3 bases and J dropped 3; count of bases not matched to a gene: 3. The CDR3 has 14 amino acids. This CDR3 is CASSSRTGEETQYF. CDR3 bases: TGCGCCAGCAGCTCCAGGACAGGGGAAGAGACCCAGTACTTC.

This chain joins TRBV20-1 and TRBJ2-7; D is possibly TRBD2 (5 bases). The CDR3 contains 11 residues. Per the germline V gene, CDR1 is DFQATT and CDR2 is SNEGSKA (reference sequence). Trimming cost V 3 bases and J 3 bases, with 6 bases left between them. The CDR3 here is CSASGDYEQYF. The CDR3 bases are TGCAGTGCTAGCGGGGACTACGAGCAGTACTTC.

V gene TRBV7-8 combines with J gene TRBJ1-3; D is possibly TRBD1 (5 bases). This CDR3 spans 20 amino acids. V was trimmed by 2 bases and J by 0 bases, leaving 23 bases between them. Germline CDR1 SGHVS, CDR2 FQNEAQ. CDR3 nucleotides: TGTGCCAGCAGCTTATTGCCCACCTTGGGACCCCCGTACTCTGGAAACACCATATATTTT. It encodes CASSLLPTLGPPYSGNTIYF.